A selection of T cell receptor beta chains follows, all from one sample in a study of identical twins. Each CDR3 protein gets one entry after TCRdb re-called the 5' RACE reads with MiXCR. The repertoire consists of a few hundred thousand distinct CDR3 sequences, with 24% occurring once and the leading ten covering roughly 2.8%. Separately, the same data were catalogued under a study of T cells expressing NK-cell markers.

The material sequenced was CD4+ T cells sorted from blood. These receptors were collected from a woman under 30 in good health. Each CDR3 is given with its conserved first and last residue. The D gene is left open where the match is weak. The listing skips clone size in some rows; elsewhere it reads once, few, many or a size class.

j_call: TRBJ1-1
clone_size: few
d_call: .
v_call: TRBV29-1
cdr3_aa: CSVQKGREAFF
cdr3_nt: TGCAGCGTTCAAAAGGGGCGTGAAGCTTTCTTT

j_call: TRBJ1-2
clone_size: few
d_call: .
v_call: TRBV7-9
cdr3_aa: CASREGGYTF
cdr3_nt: TGTGCCAGCAGGGAGGGTGGCTACACCTTC

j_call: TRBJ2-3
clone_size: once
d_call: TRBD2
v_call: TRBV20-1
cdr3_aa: CSGGTSGRTDTQYF
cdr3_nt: TGCAGTGGCGGGACTAGCGGGAGGACCGATACGCAGTATTTT

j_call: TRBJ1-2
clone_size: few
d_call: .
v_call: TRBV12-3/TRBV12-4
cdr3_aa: CASSLSSVDYGYTF
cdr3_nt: TGTGCCAGCAGCCTTTCATCGGTGGACTATGGCTACACCTTC

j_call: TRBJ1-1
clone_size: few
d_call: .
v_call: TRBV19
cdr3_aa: CASSIGGMYTEAFF
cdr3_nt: TGTGCCAGTAGTATTGGAGGGATGTACACTGAAGCTTTCTTT

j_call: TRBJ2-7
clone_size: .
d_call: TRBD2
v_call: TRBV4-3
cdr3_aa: CASAHGRGANEQYF
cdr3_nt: TGCGCCAGCGCACATGGGCGGGGGGCCAACGAGCAGTACTTC

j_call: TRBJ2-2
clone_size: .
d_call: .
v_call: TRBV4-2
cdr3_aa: CASSTDGNTGELFF
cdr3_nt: TGTGCCAGCAGCACGGACGGCAACACCGGGGAGCTGTTTTTT

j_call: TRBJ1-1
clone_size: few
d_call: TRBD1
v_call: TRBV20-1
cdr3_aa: CSAGKTGASTEAFF
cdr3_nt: TGCAGTGCTGGAAAAACAGGGGCTAGCACTGAAGCTTTCTTT

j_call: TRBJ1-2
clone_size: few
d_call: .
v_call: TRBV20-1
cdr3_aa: CSAAEAIYGYTF
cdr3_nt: TGCAGTGCTGCAGAGGCAATCTATGGCTACACCTTC

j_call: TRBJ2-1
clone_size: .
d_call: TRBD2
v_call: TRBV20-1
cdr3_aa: CSASYSGGAYNEQFF
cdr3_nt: TGCAGTGCTAGCTATAGCGGGGGGGCCTACAATGAGCAGTTCTTC

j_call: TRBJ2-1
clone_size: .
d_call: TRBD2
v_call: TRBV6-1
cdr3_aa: CASSLGLAGVRRANEQFF
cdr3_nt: TGTGCCAGCAGTCTGGGACTAGCGGGAGTACGGAGGGCCAATGAGCAGTTCTTC

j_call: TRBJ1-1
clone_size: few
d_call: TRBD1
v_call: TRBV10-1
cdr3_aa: CASSDPGGYEAFF
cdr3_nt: TGCGCCAGCAGTGACCCAGGGGGATATGAAGCTTTCTTT

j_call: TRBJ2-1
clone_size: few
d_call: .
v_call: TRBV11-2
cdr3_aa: CASSTSTGNIAYNEQFF
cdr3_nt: TGTGCCAGCAGCACGTCTACCGGGAATATAGCCTACAATGAGCAGTTCTTC

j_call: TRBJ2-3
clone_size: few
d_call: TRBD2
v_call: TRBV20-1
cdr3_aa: CSASDSGENTDTQYF
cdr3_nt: TGCAGTGCAAGCGACAGCGGGGAAAACACAGATACGCAGTATTTT

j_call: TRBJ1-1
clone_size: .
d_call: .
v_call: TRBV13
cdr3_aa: CASSSPLGQANTEAFF
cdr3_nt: TGTGCCAGCAGTTCACCCCTCGGACAAGCGAACACTGAAGCTTTCTTT

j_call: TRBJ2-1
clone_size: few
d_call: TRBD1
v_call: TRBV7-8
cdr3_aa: CASGGQGAGSSEQFF
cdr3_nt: TGTGCCAGCGGAGGACAGGGAGCAGGTTCGAGTGAGCAGTTCTTC

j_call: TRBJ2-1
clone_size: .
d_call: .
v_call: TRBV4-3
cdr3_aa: CASSQPLSNEQFF
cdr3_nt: TGCGCCAGCAGCCAGCCCCTGTCAAATGAGCAGTTCTTC

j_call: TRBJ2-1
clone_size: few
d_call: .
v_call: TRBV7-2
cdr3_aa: CASSLQQIGYNEQFF
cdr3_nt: TGTGCCAGCAGCTTACAACAGATAGGGTACAATGAGCAGTTCTTC

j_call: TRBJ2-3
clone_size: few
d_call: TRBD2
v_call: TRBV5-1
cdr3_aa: CASSSSGGWDTQYF
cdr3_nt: TGCGCCAGCAGCTCTAGCGGGGGCTGGGATACGCAGTATTTT

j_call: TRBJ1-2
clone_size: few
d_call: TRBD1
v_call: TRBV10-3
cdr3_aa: CAIRPGTGEDGYTF
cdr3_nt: TGTGCCATCAGGCCCGGGACAGGGGAAGATGGCTACACCTTC

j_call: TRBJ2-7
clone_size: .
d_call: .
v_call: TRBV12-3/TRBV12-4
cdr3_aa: CASSWGGSSHEQYF
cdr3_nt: TGTGCCAGCAGTTGGGGCGGCAGCAGCCACGAGCAGTACTTC

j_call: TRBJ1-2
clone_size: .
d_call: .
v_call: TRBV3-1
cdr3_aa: CASSQGWTANYGYTF
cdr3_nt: TGTGCCAGCAGCCAAGGGTGGACAGCTAACTATGGCTACACCTTC

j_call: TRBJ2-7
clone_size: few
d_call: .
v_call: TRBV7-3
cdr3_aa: CASSPGSKNEQYF
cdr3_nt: TGTGCCAGCAGTCCCGGGTCGAAGAACGAGCAGTACTTC